These 23 T cell receptor beta chains were sequenced from one sample in a study of cytomegalovirus exposure and HLA in healthy donors. Measured with immunoSEQ multiplex PCR; TCRdb has only the in-frame clones, and not every one. The table shows about 160,000 clones, with nearly 90% occurring only once. The material sequenced was PBMCs. Every receptor here comes from a woman under 30 in good health and CMV-seropositive.

The chain joins TRBV4-1 to TRBJ2-3; the D gene is possibly TRBD2 (5 bases). V was pared by 1 base and J by 0 bases, with 14 bases between. The CDR3 sequence is 17 residues long. Looked up from germline, CDR1 is MGHRA and CDR2 is YSYEKL. Here the CDR3 reads CASSQVIVIASTDTQYF. In DNA, the CDR3 is TGCGCCAGCAGCCAAGTTATAGTAATAGCGAGCACAGATACGCAGTATTTT.

This clone was observed a few times. The V call is TRBV18, the J call TRBJ1-1; D might be TRBD1 (6 bases). Germline assignment: CDR1 KGHSH and CDR2 LQKENI. V lost 4 bases and J lost 1, with 10 bases in between. The CDR3 runs 14 residues. CDR3 in DNA: TGTGCCAGCTCACGACGGGGACAGAACACTGAAGCTTTCTTT. It specifies CASSRRGQNTEAFF.

This chain connects TRBV6-5 to TRBJ2-7; 11 bases are shared with TRBD1. Per germline, CDR1 MNHEY and CDR2 SVGAGI. The CDR3 loop spans 15 amino acids. V gave up 6 bases and J gave up 3 bases; unmatched junction bases: 7. CDR3 sequence reads: CASRPGTGGGYEQYF. The DNA of the CDR3 is TGTGCCAGCAGGCCCGGGACAGGGGGTGGCTACGAGCAGTACTTC.

In DNA form, the CDR3 reads TGTGCCAGCAGTGATCTCGGGGACACTGAAGCTTTCTTT. It encodes CASSDLGDTEAFF. The chain joins TRBV25-1 to TRBJ1-1; D ambiguous. This CDR3 is 13 amino acids long. V was pared by 3 bases and J by 3 bases, with 8 bases between. Germline-derived CDR1 and CDR2 are MGHDK and SYGVNS.

In DNA, the CDR3 is TGTGCCAGCAGCGTGATCAGGAACACTGAAGCTTTCTTT. This encodes CASSVIRNTEAFF. The chain uses TRBV7-3 and TRBJ1-1; D uncertain. The V end lost 5 bases, the J end lost 1 base, and 8 bases lay between the germline ends. Germline V gives CDR1 SGHTA, CDR2 FQGTGA. CDR3 length equals 13 residues.

The chain links TRBV5-1 to TRBJ2-3, with 7 bases matching TRBD2. V lost 1 base to trimming and J lost 3 bases; unmatched junction nucleotides: 8. The V gene's germline CDR1 is SGHRS and CDR2 YFSETQ. CDR3 length: 16 residues. CDR3 protein: CASSLRGLPRTDTQYF. CDR3 bases: TGCGCCAGCAGCTTGAGGGGACTACCACGGACAGATACGCAGTATTTT.

This clone was seen once. This chain connects TRBV2 to TRBJ1-5, with 7 bases fitting TRBD1. V lost 6 bases and J lost 2; bases outside the gene matches: 4. The CDR3 extends over 14 amino acids. Germline V gene data show CDR1 as SNHLY and CDR2 as FYNNEI. The CDR3 DNA follows: TGTGCCAGCAGAGACAGGGTGGGCAATCAGCCCCAGCATTTT. This gives the protein CASRDRVGNQPQHF.

The CDR3 is CASSQIEGGAFF. The CDR3 DNA is TGCGCCAGCAGCCAAATAGAAGGGGGAGCTTTCTTT. The chain recombines TRBV4-1 with TRBJ1-1, with D tentatively TRBD1 (6 bases). CDR3 length: 12 residues. Per the germline V gene, CDR1 is MGHRA and CDR2 is YSYEKL. Trimming removed 2 bases at V and 10 bases at J, with 11 bases between.

V and J are TRBV28 and TRBJ2-7; a possible D gene is TRBD1 (6 bases). V lost 4 bases and J 1 base, leaving 11 bases between the germline ends. Germline V CDR1 and CDR2: MDHEN, SYDVKM. The length of the CDR3 is 14 residues. This chain's CDR3 is CASSSGVFSYEQYF. In nucleotides, the CDR3 is TGTGCCAGCAGTTCAGGGGTATTTTCCTACGAGCAGTACTTC.

This clone was seen many times. This rearrangement joins TRBV27 to TRBJ2-7; TRBD1 might be the D (6 bases). The CDR3 length is 14 residues. Trimming pared 5 bases from V and 0 bases from J, leaving 11 bases between. Germline CDR1 is MNHEY and CDR2 is SMNVEV (reference sequence). This CDR3 is CASSPRQASYEQYF. In DNA, the CDR3 is TGTGCCAGCAGTCCGAGACAGGCCTCCTACGAGCAGTACTTC.

The chain joins TRBV7-9 to TRBJ2-7; D uncertain. Germline CDR1 and CDR2: SEHNR and FQNEAQ (reference sequence). Trimming stripped 3 bases from V and 3 bases from J, with 9 bases between. There are 13 residues in the CDR3. The CDR3 loop is CASSLGPNYEQYF. The CDR3, as DNA: TGTGCCAGCAGCTTGGGCCCCAACTACGAGCAGTACTTC.

Only one count was recorded for this clone. The chain recombines TRBV2 with TRBJ2-5; TRBD1 matches 8 bases. This CDR3 comprises 14 residues. J was trimmed by 5 bases and V by 5 bases; bases with no gene match: 7. CDR1 SNHLY and CDR2 FYNNEI come from the germline V gene. CDR3 in amino acids: CASSTSGGRETQYF. The CDR3 DNA sequence: TGTGCCAGCAGTACCTCAGGGGGCCGGGAGACCCAGTACTTC.

V is TRBV5-1 and J is TRBJ2-7; 11 bases align to TRBD1. The CDR3 is 14 residues long. Germline CDR1 and CDR2: SGHRS and YFSETQ. J lost 4 bases, V lost 4 bases, and 4 bases had no gene match. The CDR3 here is CASSGDRGAYEQYF. Here the CDR3 DNA reads TGCGCCAGCAGCGGGGACAGGGGGGCGTACGAGCAGTACTTC.

This chain uses TRBV6-6 with TRBJ1-1, with D unresolved. The CDR3 sequence is 14 residues long. Germline lookup yields CDR1 MNHNY and CDR2 SVGAGI (reference sequence). Trimming stripped 6 bases from V and 4 bases from J, with 15 bases between. CDR3 protein: CASSPLSVPTEAFF. The CDR3 DNA is TGTGCCAGCAGCCCGCTGTCAGTCCCCACTGAAGCTTTCTTT.

This chain connects TRBV19 to TRBJ2-7; 8 bases map to TRBD1. V lost 4 bases and J lost 0; bases outside the gene matches: 5. CDR1 is LNHDA, CDR2 SQIVND, per germline (reference sequence). The CDR3 has 15 residues. CDR3 sequence (DNA): TGTGCCAGTAGTACGACGGGACAGGTCTCCTACGAGCAGTACTTC. Its protein is CASSTTGQVSYEQYF.

V usage is TRBV5-1 and J usage is TRBJ2-7, with D perhaps matching TRBD2 (5 bases). Germline lookup yields CDR1 SGHRS and CDR2 YFSETQ. The CDR3 length is 14 residues. V was trimmed by 0 bases and J by 0 bases, leaving 7 bases between them. CDR3 nucleotides: TGCGCCAGCAGCTTGGGCACTAGCTCCTACGAGCAGTACTTC. Protein sequence: CASSLGTSSYEQYF.

This clone showed up just a few times. The chain links TRBV4-1 to TRBJ1-5; D unclear. The CDR3 is 14 residues long. Germline CDR1 reads MGHRA; CDR2 reads YSYEKL. Trimming took 0 bases from V and 4 from J, leaving 7 bases between them. CDR3 amino acids: CASSQETENQPQHF. CDR3 sequence (DNA): TGCGCCAGCAGCCAAGAGACGGAGAATCAGCCCCAGCATTTT.

The chain joins TRBV7-6 to TRBJ2-1; weak D call: TRBD1 (6 bases). Per germline, CDR1 SGHVS and CDR2 FNYEAQ. Trimming took off 1 base at V and 0 bases at J, with 10 bases between the two ends. The CDR3 has 16 residues. CDR3: CASSLGTVSSYNEQFF. CDR3 sequence (DNA): TGTGCCAGCAGCTTAGGGACAGTTAGCTCCTACAATGAGCAGTTCTTC.

The V and J genes are TRBV7-8 and TRBJ1-4; unclear D gene. Germline CDR1 is SGHVS and CDR2 is FQNEAQ. There are 12 residues in the CDR3. Trimming stripped 5 bases from V and 4 bases from J, with 5 bases between. CDR3 sequence reads: CASSHSNEKLFF. The CDR3 nucleotides are TGTGCCAGCAGCCACAGTAATGAAAAACTGTTTTTT. Drawing the rest from reference TRBV7-8 and TRBJ1-4, the complete variable domain is GAGVSQSPRYKVAKRGQDVALRCDPISGHVSLFWYQQALGQGPEFLTYFQNEAQLDKSGLPSDRFFAERPEGSVSTLKIQRTQQEDSAVYLCASSHSNEKLFFGSGTQLSVL.

The chain is built from TRBV11-2 and TRBJ2-7; the D gene is possibly TRBD2 (5 bases). From germline, CDR1 is SGHAT and CDR2 FQNNGV. CDR3 length: 16 amino acids. V lost 4 bases to trimming and J lost 0 bases, with 16 bases between them. CDR3 sequence reads: CASSSPPGRASYEQYF. Here the CDR3 DNA reads TGTGCCAGCAGCTCCCCCCCCGGGCGGGCCTCCTACGAGCAGTACTTC. The full variable domain, rest sourced from reference TRBV11-2 and TRBJ2-7, is EAGVAQSPRYKIIEKRQSVAFWCNPISGHATLYWYQQILGQGPKLLIQFQNNGVVDDSQLPKDRFSAERLKGVDSTLKIQPAKLEDSAVYLCASSSPPGRASYEQYFGPGTRLTVT.

The genes are TRBV19 and TRBJ2-1; possibly TRBD2 for D (6 bases). V was trimmed by 5 bases and J by 5 bases, leaving 22 bases between them. The CDR3 consists of 17 residues. Germline V lookup: CDR1 LNHDA, CDR2 SQIVND (reference sequence). CDR3 in DNA: TGTGCCAGTAGTTCCCCGGGACTGACTGGCTTAAACAATGAGCAGTTCTTC. Residues: CASSSPGLTGLNNEQFF. The variable domain in full, completed from reference TRBV19 and TRBJ2-1, reads DGGITQSPKYLFRKEGQNVTLSCEQNLNHDAMYWYRQDPGQGLRLIYYSQIVNDFQKGDIAEGYSVSREKKESFPLTVTSAQKNPTAFYLCASSSPGLTGLNNEQFFGPGTRLTVL.

The rearrangement uses TRBV6-5 and TRBJ2-7, with D possibly matching TRBD2 (6 bases). CDR1 is MNHEY and CDR2 is SVGAGI in the germline V gene. The CDR3 contains 15 residues. Trimming shortened V by 2 bases and J by 1 base, and 12 bases separated the two germline ends. The CDR3, as DNA: TGTGCCAGCAGTTACGGCGGGACGGGATCCTACGAGCAGTACTTC. Translated: CASSYGGTGSYEQYF.

The J gene is TRBJ2-1, the V gene TRBV2; 7 nucleotides match TRBD2. The CDR3 covers 16 residues. J gave up 5 bases and V 7 bases, and 14 bases lay outside the gene matches. Looked up from germline, CDR1 is SNHLY and CDR2 is FYNNEI. The DNA for the CDR3 is TGTGCCAGCACCTCAGGGCGCGGGAGCAAGAACAATGAGCAGTTCTTC. Its protein is CASTSGRGSKNNEQFF.